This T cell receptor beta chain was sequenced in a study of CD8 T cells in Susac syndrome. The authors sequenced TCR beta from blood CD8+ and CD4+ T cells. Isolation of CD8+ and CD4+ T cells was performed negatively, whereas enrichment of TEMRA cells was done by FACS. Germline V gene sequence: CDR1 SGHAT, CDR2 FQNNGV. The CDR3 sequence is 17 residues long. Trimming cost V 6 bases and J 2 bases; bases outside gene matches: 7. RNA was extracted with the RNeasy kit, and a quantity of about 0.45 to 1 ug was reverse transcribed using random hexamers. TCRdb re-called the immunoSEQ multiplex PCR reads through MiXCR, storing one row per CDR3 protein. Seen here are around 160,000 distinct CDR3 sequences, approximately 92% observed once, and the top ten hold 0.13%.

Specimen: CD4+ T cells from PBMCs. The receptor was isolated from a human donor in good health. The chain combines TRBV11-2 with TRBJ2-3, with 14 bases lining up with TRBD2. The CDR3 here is CASRAGTSGGYTDTQYF. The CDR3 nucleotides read TGTGCCAGCAGGGCCGGGACTAGCGGGGGATACACAGATACGCAGTATTTT.